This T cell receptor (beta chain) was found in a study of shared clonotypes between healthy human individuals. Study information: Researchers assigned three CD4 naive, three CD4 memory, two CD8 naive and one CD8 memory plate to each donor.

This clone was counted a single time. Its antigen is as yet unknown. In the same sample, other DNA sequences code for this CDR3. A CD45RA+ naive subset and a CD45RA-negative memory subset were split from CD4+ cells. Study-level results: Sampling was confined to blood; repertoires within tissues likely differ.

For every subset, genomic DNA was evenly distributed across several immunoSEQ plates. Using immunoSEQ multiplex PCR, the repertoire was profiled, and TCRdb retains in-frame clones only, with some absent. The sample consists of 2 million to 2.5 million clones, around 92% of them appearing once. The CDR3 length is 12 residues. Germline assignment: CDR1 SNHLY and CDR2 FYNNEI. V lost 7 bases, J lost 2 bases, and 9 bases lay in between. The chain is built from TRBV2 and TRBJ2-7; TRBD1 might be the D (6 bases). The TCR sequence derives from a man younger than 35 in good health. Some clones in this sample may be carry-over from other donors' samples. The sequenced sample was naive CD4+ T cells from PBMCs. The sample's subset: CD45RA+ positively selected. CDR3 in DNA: TGTGCCAGCATAGAGGGGGCCTACGAGCAGTACTTC. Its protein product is CASIEGAYEQYF. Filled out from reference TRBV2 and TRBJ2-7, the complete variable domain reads EPEVTQTPSHQVTQMGQEVILRCVPISNHLYFYWYRQILGQKVEFLVSFYNNEISEKSEIFDDQFSVERPDGSNFTLKIRSTKLEDSAMYFCASIEGAYEQYFGPGTRLTVT.